The 2 T cell receptor beta chains listed next were all sequenced from one sample in a study of cytomegalovirus exposure and HLA in healthy donors. Only in-frame clones appear in the TCRdb table, and some are missing; sequencing was by immunoSEQ multiplex PCR. The table includes about 240,000 clones, approximately 83% detected once. Sequenced material: PBMCs. These receptors were obtained from a woman younger than 45 in good health and CMV-seropositive.

This chain uses TRBV5-4 with TRBJ2-2, with a tentative D call TRBD1 (5 bases). Germline V gene data show CDR1 as SGHNT and CDR2 as YYREEE (reference sequence). The CDR3 consists of 13 residues. V was trimmed by 4 bases and J by 7 bases, leaving 11 bases between them. The CDR3 DNA reads TGTGCCAGCAGCCAGGACAAGATCGGGGAGCTGTTTTTT. Encoded protein: CASSQDKIGELFF.

V is TRBV18 and J is TRBJ2-7; 9 bases line up with TRBD1. Germline assignment: CDR1 KGHSH and CDR2 LQKENI. Trimming cost V 3 bases and J 0 bases; bases outside gene matches: 9. The length of the CDR3 is 17 residues. The CDR3 sequence is CASSPPRDRASSYEQYF. The CDR3 DNA reads TGTGCCAGCTCACCCCCTCGGGACAGGGCGAGCTCCTACGAGCAGTACTTC.